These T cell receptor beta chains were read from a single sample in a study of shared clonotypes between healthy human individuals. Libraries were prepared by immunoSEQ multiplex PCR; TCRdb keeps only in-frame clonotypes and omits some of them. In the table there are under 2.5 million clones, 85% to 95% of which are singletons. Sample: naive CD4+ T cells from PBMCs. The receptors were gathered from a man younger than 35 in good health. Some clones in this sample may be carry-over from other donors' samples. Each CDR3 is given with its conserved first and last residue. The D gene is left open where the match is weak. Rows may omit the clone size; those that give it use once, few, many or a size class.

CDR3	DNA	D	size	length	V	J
CAWSFQGAEQYF	TGTGCCTGGAGTTTTCAGGGGGCCGAGCAGTACTTC	TRBD1	.	12	TRBV30	TRBJ2-7
CSVDGSGSSYNEQFF	TGCAGCGTTGATGGAAGCGGGAGCTCCTACAATGAGCAGTTCTTC	TRBD2	.	15	TRBV29-1	TRBJ2-1
CASRPIGGGTDTQYF	TGCGCCAGCCGTCCTATAGGAGGTGGGACAGATACGCAGTATTTT	.	.	15	TRBV5-1	TRBJ2-3
CASSSRGTYHNEQFF	TGCGCCAGCAGCTCCAGAGGAACATACCACAATGAGCAGTTCTTC	.	.	15	TRBV4-3	TRBJ2-1
CASSRTLWTSGRLSSYNEQFF	TGTGCCAGCAGCAGAACTCTATGGACTAGCGGGAGGCTAAGCTCCTACAATGAGCAGTTCTTC	TRBD2	.	21	TRBV28	TRBJ2-1
CASSLLSGADEQYF	TGCGCCAGCAGCTTGTTGTCGGGGGCTGACGAGCAGTACTTC	.	.	14	TRBV5-1	TRBJ2-7
CASSPWAGVRTGELFF	TGTGCCAGCAGCCCCTGGGCAGGGGTGCGCACCGGGGAGCTGTTTTTT	.	.	16	TRBV28	TRBJ2-2
CASSTSGSAHEQYF	TGTGCCAGCAGTACTAGCGGGAGTGCCCACGAGCAGTACTTC	TRBD2	.	14	TRBV6-6	TRBJ2-7
CASSLARASGSYEQYF	TGTGCCAGCAGCTTAGCGCGGGCTAGCGGGAGTTACGAGCAGTACTTC	TRBD2	.	16	TRBV7-2	TRBJ2-7
CASSLLGQGVSGANVLTF	TGTGCCAGCAGCTTACTAGGACAGGGAGTGTCTGGGGCCAACGTCCTGACTTTC	TRBD1	.	18	TRBV7-3	TRBJ2-6
CASSLMRPANTGELFF	TGTGCCAGCAGCTTAATGAGGCCTGCGAACACCGGGGAGCTGTTTTTT	.	.	16	TRBV7-3	TRBJ2-2
CASSLTPPGAYSNQPQHF	TGTGCCAGCAGCCTAACCCCTCCGGGGGCTTATAGCAATCAGCCCCAGCATTTT	.	.	18	TRBV27	TRBJ1-5
CASSFNRDEAFF	TGCGCCAGCAGCTTTAACAGGGATGAGGCTTTCTTT	.	once	12	TRBV5-1	TRBJ1-1
CASSLGTSGGLAKNIQYF	TGCGCCAGCAGCTTGGGGACTAGCGGGGGCCTAGCCAAAAACATTCAGTACTTC	TRBD2	.	18	TRBV5-1	TRBJ2-4
CASSLFGGATGNTIYF	TGCGCCAGCAGCTTATTTGGGGGCGCAACTGGAAACACCATATATTTT	.	.	16	TRBV5-1	TRBJ1-3
CAISESHRGGNTIYF	TGTGCCATCAGTGAGTCCCACAGGGGCGGAAACACCATATATTTT	TRBD1	.	15	TRBV10-3	TRBJ1-3
CASSVRTVEQDTQYF	TGCGCCAGCAGCGTCCGGACAGTTGAGCAAGATACGCAGTATTTT	.	.	15	TRBV4-1	TRBJ2-3
CASSLGGVETQYF	TGTGCCAGCAGCTTAGGGGGGGTAGAGACCCAGTACTTC	TRBD2	.	13	TRBV7-3	TRBJ2-5
CASSYTSGQYNEQFF	TGTGCCAGCAGCTATACTAGCGGGCAATACAATGAGCAGTTCTTC	TRBD2	.	15	TRBV7-3	TRBJ2-1
CASSKQFHQPQHF	TGTGCCAGTAGTAAACAGTTTCATCAGCCCCAGCATTTT	.	.	13	TRBV19	TRBJ1-5
CATSRGVDIRPQHF	TGTGCCACCAGCAGAGGGGTTGATATCAGACCCCAGCATTTT	.	.	14	TRBV15	TRBJ1-5
CASNDGWALSTPNEKLFF	TGTGCCAGCAACGACGGATGGGCTTTATCCACTCCTAATGAAAAACTGTTTTTT	.	.	18	TRBV14	TRBJ1-4
CASSPRTGNTEAFF	TGTGCCAGCTCACCAAGGACCGGGAACACTGAAGCTTTCTTT	.	once	14	TRBV18	TRBJ1-1
CASSYLVGAYEQYF	TGTGCCAGCAGTTACCTTGTTGGCGCCTACGAGCAGTACTTC	.	.	14	TRBV28	TRBJ2-7
CASSSRTSGRIWVMWWETQYF	TGTGCCAGCAGCTCCAGGACTAGCGGGAGAATTTGGGTTATGTGGTGGGAGACCCAGTACTTC	TRBD2	.	21	TRBV7-3	TRBJ2-5
CASSLPPGLAVLGEQYF	TGTGCCAGCAGCCTCCCCCCGGGACTAGCGGTCCTCGGCGAGCAGTACTTC	TRBD2	.	17	TRBV28	TRBJ2-7
CASSLGLVGDEQYF	TGTGCCAGCAGCTTAGGACTAGTCGGCGACGAGCAGTACTTC	.	few	14	TRBV7-2	TRBJ2-7
CASSLGSQGGQPQHF	TGTGCCAGCAGCTTAGGTTCTCAGGGCGGGCAGCCCCAGCATTTT	.	.	15	TRBV11-2	TRBJ1-5
CASSLAALYGYTF	TGTGCCAGCAGCTTAGCGGCACTCTATGGCTACACCTTC	.	.	13	TRBV7-2	TRBJ1-2
CAWSVRRETRSNQPQHF	TGTGCCTGGAGTGTACGGAGAGAGACCAGGAGCAATCAGCCCCAGCATTTT	.	few	17	TRBV30	TRBJ1-5
CASSRTAPGTQYF	TGTGCCAGCAGTAGGACTGCACCAGGGACCCAGTACTTC	.	.	13	TRBV2	TRBJ2-5
CASRTGDTQYF	TGTGCCAGCAGAACGGGAGATACGCAGTATTTT	.	.	11	TRBV2	TRBJ2-3
CASSSQGGDGYTF	TGCGCCAGCAGCTCCCAGGGGGGTGATGGCTACACCTTC	TRBD1	.	13	TRBV5-1	TRBJ1-2
CASSLGRGRGYTF	TGTGCCAGCAGCTTAGGCAGGGGACGGGGCTACACCTTC	.	.	13	TRBV5-6	TRBJ1-2
CSVAGAVAIEAFF	TGCAGCGTGGCAGGGGCCGTCGCTATTGAAGCTTTCTTT	.	.	13	TRBV29-1	TRBJ1-1
CASAKRTSDTGELFF	TGCGCCAGCGCAAAGCGGACTAGCGACACCGGGGAGCTGTTTTTT	TRBD2	.	15	TRBV5-1	TRBJ2-2
CASSSRDRAYEQYF	TGTGCCAGCAGTTCCCGGGACAGGGCTTACGAGCAGTACTTC	TRBD1	once	14	TRBV28	TRBJ2-7
CASSLVPAAGVSYNEQFF	TGTGCCAGCAGCTTAGTACCCGCCGCGGGAGTTTCCTACAATGAGCAGTTCTTC	TRBD2	.	18	TRBV7-9	TRBJ2-1
CASSYQAGGETQYF	TGTGCCAGCAGCTATCAAGCAGGGGGGGAGACCCAGTACTTC	.	.	14	TRBV5-5	TRBJ2-5
CASSQGLAEPYEQYF	TGTGCCAGCAGCCAAGGACTAGCAGAACCCTACGAGCAGTACTTC	TRBD2	.	15	TRBV4-2	TRBJ2-7
CASSKVTNEKLFF	TGTGCCAGCAGCAAAGTAACTAATGAAAAACTGTTTTTT	.	.	13	TRBV7-9	TRBJ1-4
CASSIQGAYEQYF	TGTGCCAGTAGTATTCAGGGGGCCTACGAGCAGTACTTC	TRBD1	few	13	TRBV19	TRBJ2-7